This T cell receptor beta chain was sequenced for a study of blood T cell repertoires in COVID-19. On the study more broadly: COVID-19 samples collected from the United States, Italy and Spain covered acute and convalescent phases. In each case, the material was cDNA or gDNA derived from T cells, B-cell-depleted T cells, or PBMCs.

Methods used by the authors: Estimated nucleated cell counts came from reference gene primer amplification. This table comes from immunoSEQ multiplex PCR, and its TCRdb copy is limited to in-frame clones, with some not included. The V and J calls and the clone size are those of that table, but D and trimming were determined from the DNA. The top ten hold about 1.4% of the sample, which has a few hundred thousand clones, around 83% seen once. Trimming took 4 bases from V and 3 from J; bases not matched to a gene: 6. Germline V gene data show CDR1 as SGHNT and CDR2 as YYREEE (reference sequence). CDR3 size: 14 residues.

V and J are TRBV5-4 and TRBJ1-1, with TRBD1 identical over 7 bases. What was sequenced was peripheral blood. The TCR originated in a woman in her thirties or forties who had recovered from COVID-19. The CDR3 DNA follows: TGTGCCAGCAGCAGTGACAGGGATGACACTGAAGCTTTCTTT. It specifies CASSSDRDDTEAFF. The whole variable domain, remainder taken from reference TRBV5-4 and TRBJ1-1, is ETGVTQSPTHLIKTRGQQVTLRCSSQSGHNTVSWYQQALGQGPQFIFQYYREEENGRGNFPPRFSGLQFPNYSSELNVNALELDDSALYLCASSSDRDDTEAFFGQGTRLTVV.